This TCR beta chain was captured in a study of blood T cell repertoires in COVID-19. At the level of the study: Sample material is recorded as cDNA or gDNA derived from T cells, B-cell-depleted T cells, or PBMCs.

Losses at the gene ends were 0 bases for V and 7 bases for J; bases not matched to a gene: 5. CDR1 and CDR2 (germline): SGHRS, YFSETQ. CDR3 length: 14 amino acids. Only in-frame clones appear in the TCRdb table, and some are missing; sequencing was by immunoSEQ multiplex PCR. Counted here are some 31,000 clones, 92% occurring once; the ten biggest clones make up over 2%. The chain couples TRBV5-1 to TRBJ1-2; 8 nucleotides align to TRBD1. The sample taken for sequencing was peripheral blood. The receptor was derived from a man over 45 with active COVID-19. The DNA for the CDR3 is TGCGCCAGCAGCTTGGAGCAGGGGGCGGCTGGCTACACCTTC. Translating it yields CASSLEQGAAGYTF. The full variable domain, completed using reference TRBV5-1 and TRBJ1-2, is KAGVTQTPRYLIKTRGQQVTLSCSPISGHRSVSWYQQTPGQGLQFLFEYFSETQRNKGNFPGRFSGRQFSNSRSEMNVSTLELGDSALYLCASSLEQGAAGYTFGSGTRLTVV.